The next 22 T cell receptor beta chains were all read from a single sample in a study of blood T cell repertoires in COVID-19. Method: immunoSEQ multiplex PCR; TCRdb's copy keeps in-frame clones and lacks some. The sample consists of about 150,000 clones, 60% to 85% of them appearing once. What was sequenced was peripheral blood. These receptors were obtained from a man aged 45 to 65 with acute or convalescent COVID-19.

The chain carries TRBV6-5 and TRBJ2-1; 7 bases agree with TRBD2. J was trimmed by 7 bases and V by 5 bases; bases with no gene match: 11. Germline values: CDR1 MNHEY, CDR2 SVGAGI. This CDR3 is built from 15 residues. CDR3 sequence reads: CASSRGVAQGNEQFF. DNA for the CDR3: TGTGCCAGCAGTCGGGGGGTCGCACAAGGGAATGAGCAGTTCTTC.

The chain links TRBV29-1 to TRBJ2-7; D possibly corresponds to TRBD1 (5 bases). This CDR3 spans 15 amino acids. Germline loops: CDR1 SQVTM, CDR2 ANQGSEA. Trimming pared 2 bases from V and 3 bases from J, leaving 17 bases between. The CDR3 reads CSVEQIGQGLYEQYF. CDR3 DNA sequence: TGCAGCGTTGAACAAATAGGGCAGGGCCTCTACGAGCAGTACTTC.

The chain recombines TRBV12-5 with TRBJ1-1; 9 bases agree with TRBD1. CDR1 is LGHNT and CDR2 is FRNRAP in the germline V gene. J lost 11 bases, V lost 2 bases, and 3 bases had no gene match. This CDR3 has 12 amino acids. CDR3 residues: CASGLSTGGAFF. CDR3 nucleotides: TGTGCTAGTGGTTTGTCAACAGGGGGCGCTTTCTTT.

This chain connects TRBV23-1 to TRBJ2-7; the D gene is possibly TRBD1 (6 bases). Being an ORF, TRBV23-1 has a function that is uncertain. Between the trimmed V and J ends, which lost 0 bases and 2 bases, there was a span of 17 bases. The CDR3 contains 17 residues. CDR3 region: CASSQSESRRGPYEQYV. The CDR3 DNA reads as TGCGCCAGCAGTCAATCAGAGTCCCGCAGGGGCCCCTACGAGCAGTACGTC.

This rearrangement joins TRBV6-5 to TRBJ1-6; D gene unclear. With 6 bases removed from V and 0 bases from J, the gap between germline ends came to 9 bases. Germline CDR1 and CDR2: MNHEY and SVGAGI. This CDR3 region has 15 residues. The CDR3: CASRTRGSYNSPLHF. The DNA of the CDR3 is TGTGCCAGCAGGACCCGGGGCTCCTATAATTCACCCCTCCACTTT.

This clone was detected only a few times. The chain has TRBV30 and TRBJ1-1, with unresolved D. Between the trimmed V and J ends, which lost 6 bases and 1 base, there was a span of 18 bases. From germline, CDR1 is GTSNPN and CDR2 SVGIG (reference sequence). The CDR3 length is 15 residues. In nucleotides, the CDR3 is TGTGCCTGTCTGCCTCCAGCAGGAAAGAACACTGAAGCTTTCTTT. Translated, it gives CACLPPAGKNTEAFF.

This sequence joins TRBV9 and TRBJ2-3, with D maybe TRBD2 (6 bases). The CDR3 consists of 13 residues. The V end was cut by 8 bases, the J end by 3 bases, with 13 bases between. From germline, CDR1 is SGDLS and CDR2 YYNGEE. This CDR3 is CASTGVRTDTQYF. DNA of the CDR3: TGTGCCAGTACGGGGGTCAGGACAGATACGCAGTATTTT.

The chain couples TRBV4-2 to TRBJ1-2; D is unclear. Germline V lookup: CDR1 LGHNA, CDR2 YNFKEQ. V was cut by 3 bases and J by 3 bases, with 14 bases left in between. The CDR3 has 15 amino acids. The CDR3 is CASSQDEGGDYGYTF. As DNA, the CDR3 is TGTGCCAGCAGCCAGGATGAGGGAGGCGACTATGGCTACACCTTC.

A single count supports this clone. The chain employs TRBV5-1 and TRBJ2-5, with TRBD2 identical over 10 bases. CDR3 size: 17 residues. The V segment lost 3 bases and the J segment 5 bases; nucleotides outside the gene matches: 13. CDR1 and CDR2 (germline): SGHRS, YFSETQ. In DNA, the CDR3 is TGCGCCAGCAGCTGGGGACTAGCGCATCAATCGGGGGAGACCCAGTACTTC. Its translation: CASSWGLAHQSGETQYF.

This rearrangement joins TRBV23-1 to TRBJ1-5; maybe TRBD1 (6 bases). TRBV23-1 is an open reading frame, and its role is uncertain. The CDR3 runs to 20 residues. The V gene lost 4 bases and the J gene lost 2 bases, with 27 bases spanning the gap. The CDR3 reads CASSPPPGGRPSLGNQPQHF. The CDR3 nucleotides are TGCGCCAGCAGTCCCCCCCCCGGGGGGCGCCCCTCTTTAGGCAATCAGCCCCAGCATTTT.

This clone appeared a single time. The V and J genes are TRBV30 and TRBJ2-5; D might be TRBD2 (7 bases). The V end was cut by 0 bases, the J end by 5 bases, with 10 bases between. The CDR3 has 13 amino acids. CDR1 and CDR2 from the germline V gene are GTSNPN and SVGIG (reference sequence). In DNA, the CDR3 is TGTGCCTGGAGTGTGGGGGGGCGGGAGACCCAGTACTTC. This translates into CAWSVGGRETQYF.

The V gene is TRBV6-2 or TRBV6-3, the J gene TRBJ2-5; D gene ambiguous. This CDR3 spans 12 amino acids. Trimming took 4 bases from V and 5 from J, leaving 8 bases between them. Germline assignment: CDR1 MNHEY and CDR2 SVGEGT. The CDR3 sequence is CASSFSLETQYF. The CDR3, as DNA: TGTGCCAGCAGTTTTTCACTGGAGACCCAGTACTTC.

The chain employs TRBV27 and TRBJ1-2; D is possibly TRBD1 (6 bases). Trimming removed 6 bases from V and 8 bases from J, with 16 bases in between. Germline-derived CDR1 and CDR2 are MNHEY and SMNVEV (reference sequence). The CDR3 spans 13 residues. The chain's CDR3 is CASRSSGGRGYTF. CDR3 DNA: TGTGCCAGCAGGTCGTCGGGGGGGCGAGGCTACACCTTC.

This chain uses TRBV10-1 with TRBJ2-3; D is uncertain. This CDR3 has 15 residues. Germline CDR1 WNHNN, CDR2 SYGVQD (reference sequence). Trimming left V 2 bases short and J 3 bases short, with 12 bases between. CDR3 residues: CASSEGRSRTDTQYF. The CDR3 DNA sequence: TGCGCCAGCAGTGAGGGCCGCTCTAGGACAGATACGCAGTATTTT.

Written as DNA, the CDR3 is TGTGCCAGTAGTATTGGGGGCAGGGTTAAGCAGCCCCAGCATTTT. Translation gives CASSIGGRVKQPQHF. J is TRBJ1-5 and V is TRBV19; D is perhaps TRBD1 (6 bases). This CDR3 is built from 15 residues. V shed 3 bases and J shed 7 bases, with 16 bases lying between them. From germline, CDR1 is LNHDA and CDR2 SQIVND (reference sequence). Full variable domain (remainder filled in from reference TRBV19 and TRBJ1-5): DGGITQSPKYLFRKEGQNVTLSCEQNLNHDAMYWYRQDPGQGLRLIYYSQIVNDFQKGDIAEGYSVSREKKESFPLTVTSAQKNPTAFYLCASSIGGRVKQPQHFGDGTRLSIL.

Details on this clone: Other nucleotide sequences from this sample produce the same CDR3. The rearrangement joins TRBV5-1 to TRBJ2-1; 8 nucleotides align to TRBD1. Germline lookup yields CDR1 SGHRS and CDR2 YFSETQ. The CDR3 covers 13 residues. Trimming at V came to 1 base and at J to 7 bases, leaving 1 base not matched to a gene. CDR3 sequence (DNA): TGCGCCAGCAGCTTGACAGGGGGTAATGAGCAGTTCTTC. It translates to CASSLTGGNEQFF.

The chain uses TRBV2 and TRBJ2-5, with D possibly TRBD2 on 6 matching bases. The ends were cut back, 6 bases at V and 2 bases at J, with 10 bases in the middle. Germline assignment: CDR1 SNHLY and CDR2 FYNNEI. The CDR3 totals 13 residues. Written as DNA, the CDR3 is TGTGCCAGCAGGACCCGGGGGCAAGAGACCCAGTACTTC. This gives the protein CASRTRGQETQYF.

The sample holds one count of this clone. V usage is TRBV18 and J usage is TRBJ2-2, with D unresolved. Trimming removed 0 bases from V and 7 bases from J, with 9 bases in between. Germline lookup yields CDR1 KGHSH and CDR2 LQKENI. The CDR3 has 14 residues. The CDR3 spells CASSPPSLGGELFF. In nucleotides, the CDR3 is TGTGCCAGCTCACCACCGAGTCTTGGCGGGGAGCTGTTTTTT.

This clone has a handful of counts. The gene calls are TRBV19 and TRBJ2-3; D gene unclear. Germline values: CDR1 LNHDA, CDR2 SQIVND (reference sequence). V lost 6 bases and J 4 bases, leaving 11 bases between the germline ends. This CDR3 is 13 amino acids long. Here the CDR3 DNA reads TGTGCCAGTAGCTCAAGACACTCAGATACGCAGTATTTT. Translating it yields CASSSRHSDTQYF.

The chain has TRBV9 and TRBJ1-3; 8 bases map to TRBD1. The germline gives CDR1 SGDLS, CDR2 YYNGEE. V trimming: 1 base; J trimming: 2 bases; junction bases outside the gene matches: 14. This CDR3 has 19 residues. CDR3 protein: CASSVSPWRQGATGNTIYF. The CDR3 nucleotides are TGTGCCAGCAGCGTATCCCCCTGGCGTCAGGGGGCGACTGGAAACACCATATATTTT.

The chain employs TRBV19 and TRBJ2-2; D is perhaps TRBD2 (5 bases). This CDR3 comprises 15 residues. The ends were cut back, 5 bases at V and 1 base at J, with 11 bases in the middle. Germline CDR1 and CDR2: LNHDA and SQIVND (reference sequence). In nucleotides, the CDR3 is TGTGCCAGTAGTCCCCGGGGAGTGAACACCGGGGAGCTGTTTTTT. This translates into CASSPRGVNTGELFF.

V usage is TRBV2 and J usage is TRBJ2-7; D not resolved. Germline CDR1 is SNHLY and CDR2 is FYNNEI. V dropped 4 bases and J dropped 2 bases, with 15 bases sitting between them. There are 15 residues in the CDR3. CDR3 sequence (DNA): TGTGCCAGCAGTGTTATGATGGAGTCGGCCTACGAGCAGTACGTC. This codes for CASSVMMESAYEQYV.